This section outlines one TCR beta chain sequence together with its context. These data come from a study of blood T cell repertoires in COVID-19. The V end was cut by 9 bases, the J end by 3 bases, with 15 bases between. The CDR3 has 14 residues. Per the germline V gene, CDR1 is KGHSH and CDR2 is LQKENI. Enrolled during active infection, Seattle patients were then followed longitudinally. Repertoires were generated with immunoSEQ multiplex PCR, while TCRdb's copy carries only in-frame clones and drops some. This repertoire shows 200,000 to 300,000 clones, around 84% found once; its top ten account for around 5%.

The genes are TRBV18 and TRBJ2-1, with a tentative D call TRBD1 (6 bases). Sequencing was done on a sample of peripheral blood. This clonotype was obtained from a woman aged 60-70 years with COVID-19, enrolled during active disease. The CDR3 sequence is CASRQGNSYNEQFF. CDR3 nucleotide sequence: TGTGCCAGTAGGCAGGGGAATAGCTACAATGAGCAGTTCTTC.